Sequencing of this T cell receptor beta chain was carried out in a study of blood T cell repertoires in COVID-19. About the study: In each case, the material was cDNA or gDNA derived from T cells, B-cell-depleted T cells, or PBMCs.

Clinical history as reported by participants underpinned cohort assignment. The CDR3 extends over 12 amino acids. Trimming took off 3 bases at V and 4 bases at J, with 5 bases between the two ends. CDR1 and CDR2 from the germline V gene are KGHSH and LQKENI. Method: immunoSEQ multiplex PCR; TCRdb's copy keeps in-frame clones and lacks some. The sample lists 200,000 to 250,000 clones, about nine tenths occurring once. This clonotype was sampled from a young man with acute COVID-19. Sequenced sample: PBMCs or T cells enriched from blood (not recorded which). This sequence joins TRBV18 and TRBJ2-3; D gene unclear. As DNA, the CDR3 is TGTGCCAGCTCACCGTACTCAGATACGCAGTATTTT. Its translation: CASSPYSDTQYF.